This T cell receptor (beta chain) was recorded in a study of T cell responses to AZD1222 COVID-19 vaccine. Worth noting for this clone: The target antigen is unknown.

TCRdb's table, derived via immunoSEQ multiplex PCR, lists solely in-frame clones and lacks some. In the table there are some 110,000 clones, more than 85% of which are singletons. Study observations and caveats: It should be noted that donors were predominantly white British and more often female, and clonal diversity was possibly underestimated. Nearly half of spike-specific TCRs reportedly target variant regions that are unmutated in the B.1.351 and B.1.1.7 variants. Spike-specific TCR breadth and depth were elevated following two AZD1222 doses.

The sequences come from peripheral blood, collected on day 0 of AZD1222 vaccination. This sequence originates from an adult in good health.

The CDR3 loop is CASRWPGQGGGYTF. In DNA, the CDR3 is TGTGCCAGCAGATGGCCGGGACAGGGAGGTGGCTACACCTTC. The chain links TRBV6-5 to TRBJ1-2; 9 positions agree with TRBD1. The V gene end was trimmed by 6 bases and the J gene end by 7 bases; junction bases not matched to a gene: 9. CDR1 is MNHEY and CDR2 is SVGAGI in the germline V gene. This CDR3 has 14 amino acids.